A selection of T cell receptor beta chains follows, all from one sample in a study of blood T cell repertoires in COVID-19. TCRdb's table, derived via immunoSEQ multiplex PCR, lists solely in-frame clones and lacks some. This table holds 250,000 to 300,000 clones, around 83% found once. Source material: PBMCs or T cells enriched from blood (not recorded which). The receptors come from a man aged 40-49 years who had been exposed to COVID-19. The CDR3 runs from the conserved cysteine through the conserved F or W. Fields, in order: J gene, clone size, V gene, D gene, CDR3 protein, CDR3 DNA. A D gene is named only where the DNA matches it firmly. Only part of the rows carry a size: once, few, many, or a class if the clone is expanded.

TRBJ1-5 NA TRBV11-2 NA CASSLVSGQPQHF TGTGCCAGCAGCTTAGTTAGCGGTCAGCCCCAGCATTTT
TRBJ2-7 few TRBV7-9 NA CASTQGSASNEQYF TGTGCCAGCACCCAGGGAAGCGCCTCGAACGAGCAGTACTTC
TRBJ2-3 NA TRBV2 TRBD1 CASSPLQGADTQYF TGTGCCAGCAGTCCTTTACAGGGGGCAGATACGCAGTATTTT
TRBJ1-6 NA TRBV3-1/TRBV3-2 NA CASSQDPGSRNSPLHF TGTGCCAGCAGCCAAGATCCAGGCAGCCGTAATTCACCCCTCCACTTT
TRBJ2-4 NA TRBV2 TRBD1 CASSDGTGAIKIQYF TGTGCCAGCAGTGACGGGACAGGGGCTATCAAAATTCAGTACTTC
TRBJ1-4 NA TRBV3-1/TRBV3-2 NA CASSTGPQERLREKLFF TGTGCCAGCAGCACGGGTCCTCAAGAGAGGTTACGTGAAAAACTGTTTTTT
TRBJ2-7 NA TRBV25-1 NA CASSPQGQSYEQYF TGTGCCAGCAGTCCCCAGGGTCAGTCCTACGAGCAGTACTTC
TRBJ1-3 NA TRBV2 TRBD1 CASSETGGGNTIYF TGTGCCAGCAGTGAGACAGGGGGCGGAAACACCATATATTTT
TRBJ2-7 few TRBV5-1 NA CASRPQQGTYEQYF TGCGCCAGCAGGCCCCAACAGGGAACCTACGAGCAGTACTTC
TRBJ2-7 NA TRBV27 TRBD1 CASSQSGTAGTAQYF TGTGCCAGCAGTCAGTCAGGGACCGCCGGGACAGCGCAGTACTTC
TRBJ2-7 few TRBV5-1 NA CASSLASGGTYEQYF TGCGCCAGCAGCTTGGCCTCGGGCGGGACCTACGAGCAGTACTTC
TRBJ2-7 NA TRBV4-1 NA CASSQLVQGDEQYF TGCGCCAGCAGCCAATTGGTACAGGGAGACGAGCAGTACTTC
TRBJ2-3 NA TRBV2 TRBD2 CASRTSGTDTQYF TGTGCCAGCAGGACTAGCGGCACAGATACGCAGTATTTT
TRBJ2-1 few TRBV5-4 NA CASSLGTGGRLGGEQFF TGTGCCAGCAGCTTGGGGACAGGAGGGCGGCTAGGTGGTGAGCAGTTCTTC
TRBJ2-3 once TRBV11-2 NA CASSLTGGQDTQYF TGTGCCAGCAGCTTAACAGGAGGGCAAGATACGCAGTATTTT
TRBJ2-1 few TRBV30 TRBD2 CAWRSGSIDEQFF TGTGCCTGGAGGAGCGGGAGTATCGATGAGCAGTTCTTC
TRBJ2-1 NA TRBV3-1/TRBV3-2 NA CASSQGQRPPYNEQFF TGTGCCAGCAGCCAAGGACAAAGGCCACCCTACAATGAGCAGTTCTTC
TRBJ1-2 NA TRBV27 NA CASRAEPGGNGYTF TGTGCCAGCAGGGCCGAACCGGGGGGGAATGGCTACACCTTC
TRBJ1-1 NA TRBV9 TRBD1 CASSPWGQGVGNTEAFF TGTGCCAGCAGCCCTTGGGGACAGGGGGTGGGGAACACTGAAGCTTTCTTT
TRBJ2-7 NA TRBV29-1 NA CSAPLGTQILYEQYF TGCAGCGCCCCTCTTGGGACTCAAATTTTATACGAGCAGTACTTC
TRBJ2-3 once TRBV9 TRBD2 CASSVGNSGSTDTQYF TGTGCCAGCAGCGTAGGTAATAGCGGGAGCACAGATACGCAGTATTTT
TRBJ2-4 NA TRBV4-1 TRBD2 CASSQEKREGNIQYF TGCGCCAGCAGCCAAGAGAAGCGGGAGGGGAACATTCAGTACTTC
TRBJ2-2 NA TRBV2 NA CASKQVTGELFF TGTGCCAGCAAACAGGTGACCGGGGAGCTGTTTTTT
TRBJ1-2 NA TRBV5-1 NA CASSLDLPRINGYTF TGCGCCAGCAGCTTGGACCTACCGAGGATTAATGGCTACACCTTC
TRBJ1-5 NA TRBV27 NA CASSLRGNQPQHF TGTGCCAGCAGTTTACGGGGGAATCAGCCCCAGCATTTT
TRBJ2-7 NA TRBV3-1/TRBV3-2 NA CASSQAASTTYEQYF TGTGCCAGCAGCCAAGCGGCTAGTACCACCTACGAGCAGTACTTC